These 9 T cell receptor beta chains originate from one sample sequenced in a study of blood T cell repertoires in COVID-19. TCRdb's copy holds only in-frame clones and misses some; the assay was immunoSEQ multiplex PCR. The table shows about 140,000 clones, with roughly 90% occurring only once. The sequenced sample was peripheral blood. The receptors originated from a woman in her forties or fifties with acute or convalescent COVID-19.

The V call is TRBV5-6, the J call TRBJ2-5; weak D call: TRBD1 (6 bases). CDR1 SGHDT and CDR2 YYEEEE come from the germline V gene. V was shortened by 4 bases and J by 6 bases, with 10 bases between the two germline ends. The CDR3 consists of 12 residues. Written as DNA, the CDR3 is TGTGCCAGCAGCCTCAGGGGTAAGACCCAGTACTTC. Translation: CASSLRGKTQYF. The full variable domain, completed using reference TRBV5-6 and TRBJ2-5, is DAGVTQSPTHLIKTRGQQVTLRCSPKSGHDTVSWYQQALGQGPQFIFQYYEEEERQRGNFPDRFSGHQFPNYSSELNVNALLLGDSALYLCASSLRGKTQYFGPGTRLLVL.

The rearrangement links TRBV6-1 to TRBJ1-4, with D perhaps TRBD1 (5 bases). There are 14 residues in the CDR3. V was clipped by 3 bases and J by 7 bases, with 12 bases between them. Germline lookup yields CDR1 MNHNS and CDR2 SASEGT. This CDR3 is CASSEGPGSEKLFF. The CDR3 region has the DNA TGTGCCAGCAGTGAGGGGCCTGGTAGTGAAAAACTGTTTTTT.

This chain uses TRBV9 with TRBJ1-2; unclear D gene. The V and J ends lost 0 bases and 6 bases respectively, with 15 bases between them. This CDR3 region has 15 residues. In germline, CDR1 is SGDLS, CDR2 YYNGEE. The CDR3 is CASSVAVRPWNGYTF. CDR3 coding DNA: TGTGCCAGCAGCGTAGCTGTCAGGCCTTGGAATGGCTACACCTTC. The entire variable domain, with the rest obtained from reference TRBV9 and TRBJ1-2, is as follows: DSGVTQTPKHLITATGQRVTLRCSPRSGDLSVYWYQQSLDQGLQFLIQYYNGEERAKGNILERFSAQQFPDLHSELNLSSLELGDSALYFCASSVAVRPWNGYTFGSGTRLTVV.

The V and J genes are TRBV27 and TRBJ2-7; D perhaps matches TRBD2 (7 bases). The germline CDR1 and CDR2 sequences are MNHEY and SMNVEV (reference sequence). This CDR3 region has 14 residues. V was clipped by 3 bases and J by 4 bases, with 13 bases between them. Here the CDR3 reads CASSLGRGGYEQYF. The DNA of the CDR3 is TGTGCCAGCAGTTTGGGCAGGGGAGGGTACGAGCAGTACTTC.

The chain has TRBV28 and TRBJ2-1, with 12 bases matching TRBD2. Losses at the gene ends were 6 bases for V and 4 bases for J; bases not matched to a gene: 4. The CDR3 spans 15 residues. Germline CDR1 MDHEN, CDR2 SYDVKM. The chain's CDR3 is CASSNLAGGYNEQFF. The CDR3 nucleotides read TGTGCCAGCAGCAACCTAGCGGGGGGGTACAATGAGCAGTTCTTC.

The rearrangement links TRBV6-5 to TRBJ2-1, with 10 bases lining up with TRBD2. CDR3 length: 16 residues. Germline V gene lookup returns CDR1 MNHEY and CDR2 SVGAGI. J was trimmed by 4 bases and V by 0 bases; bases with no gene match: 3. CDR3 DNA sequence: TGTGCCAGCAGTTACTCGCAGCGGGGGGGATACAATGAGCAGTTCTTC. It translates to CASSYSQRGGYNEQFF.

The chain combines TRBV4-1 with TRBJ1-3; perhaps TRBD1 as D (5 bases). Trimming pared 1 base from V and 0 bases from J, leaving 10 bases between. This CDR3 spans 16 amino acids. Germline V gene lookup returns CDR1 MGHRA and CDR2 YSYEKL. CDR3 sequence: CASSQGGLRSGNTIYF. CDR3 DNA sequence: TGCGCCAGCAGCCAAGGGGGACTGCGCTCTGGAAACACCATATATTTT.

This chain connects TRBV7-2 to TRBJ1-2; D remains unclear. The CDR3 extends over 13 amino acids. Per germline, CDR1 SGHTA and CDR2 FQGNSA. V was trimmed by 5 bases and J by 3 bases, leaving 10 bases between them. In DNA form, the CDR3 reads TGTGCCAGCAGCCTAGACACACACTATGGCTACACCTTC. Translated: CASSLDTHYGYTF.

The chain joins TRBV11-2 to TRBJ2-6; tentative D call: TRBD2 (7 bases). The germline V and J ends were trimmed by 6 bases and 0 bases, with 15 bases remaining between them. Germline V gene data show CDR1 as SGHAT and CDR2 as FQNNGV. The CDR3 has 17 residues. The CDR3 sequence: CASSLGGAYSGANVLTF. Written as DNA, the CDR3 is TGTGCCAGCAGTCTAGGGGGGGCCTACTCTGGGGCCAACGTCCTGACTTTC. The variable domain in full, completed from reference TRBV11-2 and TRBJ2-6, reads EAGVAQSPRYKIIEKRQSVAFWCNPISGHATLYWYQQILGQGPKLLIQFQNNGVVDDSQLPKDRFSAERLKGVDSTLKIQPAKLEDSAVYLCASSLGGAYSGANVLTFGAGSRLTVL.